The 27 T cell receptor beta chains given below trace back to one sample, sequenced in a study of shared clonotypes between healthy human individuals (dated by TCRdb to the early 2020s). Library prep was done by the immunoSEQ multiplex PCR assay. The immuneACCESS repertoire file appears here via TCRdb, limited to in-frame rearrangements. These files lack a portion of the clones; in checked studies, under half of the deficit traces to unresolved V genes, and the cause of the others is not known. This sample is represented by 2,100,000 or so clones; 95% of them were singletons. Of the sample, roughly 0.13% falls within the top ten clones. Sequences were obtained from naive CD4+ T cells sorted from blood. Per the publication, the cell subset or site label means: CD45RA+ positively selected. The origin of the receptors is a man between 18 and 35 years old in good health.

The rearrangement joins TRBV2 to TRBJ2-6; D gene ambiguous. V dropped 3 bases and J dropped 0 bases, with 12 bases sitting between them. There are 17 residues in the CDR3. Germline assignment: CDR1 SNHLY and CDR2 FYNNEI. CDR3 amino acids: CASSDGQYSSGANVLTF. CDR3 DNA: TGTGCCAGCAGTGACGGCCAGTACAGCTCTGGGGCCAACGTCCTGACTTTC.

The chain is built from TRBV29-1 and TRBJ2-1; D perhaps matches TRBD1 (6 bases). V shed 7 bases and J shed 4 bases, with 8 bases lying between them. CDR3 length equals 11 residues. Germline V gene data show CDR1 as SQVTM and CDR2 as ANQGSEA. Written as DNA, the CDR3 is TGCAGCGAAGACAGGTACAATGAGCAGTTCTTC. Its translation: CSEDRYNEQFF.

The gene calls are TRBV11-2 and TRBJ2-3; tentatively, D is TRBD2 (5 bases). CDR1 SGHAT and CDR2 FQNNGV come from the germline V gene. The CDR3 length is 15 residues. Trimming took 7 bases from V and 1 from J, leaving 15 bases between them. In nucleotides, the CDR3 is TGTGCCAGCATTAACGGGCGGGTCGGCACAGATACGCAGTATTTT. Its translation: CASINGRVGTDTQYF.

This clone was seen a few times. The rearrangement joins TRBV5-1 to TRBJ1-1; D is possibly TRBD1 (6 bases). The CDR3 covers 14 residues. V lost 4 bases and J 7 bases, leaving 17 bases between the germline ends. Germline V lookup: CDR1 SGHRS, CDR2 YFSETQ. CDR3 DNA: TGCGCCAGCAGCCTCCAATCAGGACAGAGTGAAGCTTTCTTT. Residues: CASSLQSGQSEAFF.

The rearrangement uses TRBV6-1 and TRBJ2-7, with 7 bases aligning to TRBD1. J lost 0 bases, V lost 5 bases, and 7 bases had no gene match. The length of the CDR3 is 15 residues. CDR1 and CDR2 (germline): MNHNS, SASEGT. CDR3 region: CASSQTGSSSYEQYF. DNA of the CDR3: TGTGCCAGCAGTCAGACAGGGTCGAGCTCCTACGAGCAGTACTTC.

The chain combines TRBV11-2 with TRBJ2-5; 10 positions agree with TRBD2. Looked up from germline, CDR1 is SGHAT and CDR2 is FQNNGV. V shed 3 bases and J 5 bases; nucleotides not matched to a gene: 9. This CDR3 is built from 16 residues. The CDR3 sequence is CASSFPSGGAGETQYF. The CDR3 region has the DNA TGTGCCAGCAGCTTTCCCAGCGGGGGGGCGGGCGAGACCCAGTACTTC.

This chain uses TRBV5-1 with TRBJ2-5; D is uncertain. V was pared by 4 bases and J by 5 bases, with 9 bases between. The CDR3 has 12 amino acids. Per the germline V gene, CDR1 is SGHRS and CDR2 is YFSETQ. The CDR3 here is CASSIAAETQYF. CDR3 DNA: TGCGCCAGCAGCATCGCGGCCGAGACCCAGTACTTC.

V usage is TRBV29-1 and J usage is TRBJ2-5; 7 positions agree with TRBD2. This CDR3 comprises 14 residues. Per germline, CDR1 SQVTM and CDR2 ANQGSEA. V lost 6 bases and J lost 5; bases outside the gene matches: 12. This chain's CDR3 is CSVLPGLIMETQYF. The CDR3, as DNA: TGCAGCGTCCTCCCGGGACTAATTATGGAGACCCAGTACTTC.

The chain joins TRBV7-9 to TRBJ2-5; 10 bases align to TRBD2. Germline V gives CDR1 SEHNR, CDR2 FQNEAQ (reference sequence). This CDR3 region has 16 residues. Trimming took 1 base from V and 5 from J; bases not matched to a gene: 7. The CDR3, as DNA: TGTGCCAGCAGCTTAGGGGCTAGCGGGAGCAGGGAGACCCAGTACTTC. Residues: CASSLGASGSRETQYF.

The CDR3 is CASRGIGTGELFF. CDR3 coding DNA: TGCGCCAGCAGGGGGATTGGCACCGGGGAGCTGTTTTTT. V is TRBV4-3 and J is TRBJ2-2; D uncertain. V was clipped by 6 bases and J by 4 bases, with 9 bases between them. Per the germline V gene, CDR1 is LGHNA and CDR2 is YSLEER. This CDR3 spans 13 amino acids.

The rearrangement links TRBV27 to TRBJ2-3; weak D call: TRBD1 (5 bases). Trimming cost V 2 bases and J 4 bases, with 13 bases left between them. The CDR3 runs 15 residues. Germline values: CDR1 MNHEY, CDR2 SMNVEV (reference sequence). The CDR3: CASSLRKGLADTQYF. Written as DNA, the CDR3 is TGTGCCAGCAGTTTACGGAAGGGGCTGGCAGATACGCAGTATTTT.

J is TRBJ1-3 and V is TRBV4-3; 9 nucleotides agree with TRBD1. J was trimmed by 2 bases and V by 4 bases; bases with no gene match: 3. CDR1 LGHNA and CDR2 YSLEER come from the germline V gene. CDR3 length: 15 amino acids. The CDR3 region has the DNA TGCGCCAGCAGCCGCGACAGGGGGGCTGGAAACACCATATATTTT. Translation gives CASSRDRGAGNTIYF.

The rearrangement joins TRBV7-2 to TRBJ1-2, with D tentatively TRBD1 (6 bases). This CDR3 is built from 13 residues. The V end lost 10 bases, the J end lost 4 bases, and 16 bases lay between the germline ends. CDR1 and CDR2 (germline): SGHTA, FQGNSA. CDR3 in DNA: TGTGCCACCAGAAAACAGGGCTCCTATGGCTACACCTTC. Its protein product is CATRKQGSYGYTF.

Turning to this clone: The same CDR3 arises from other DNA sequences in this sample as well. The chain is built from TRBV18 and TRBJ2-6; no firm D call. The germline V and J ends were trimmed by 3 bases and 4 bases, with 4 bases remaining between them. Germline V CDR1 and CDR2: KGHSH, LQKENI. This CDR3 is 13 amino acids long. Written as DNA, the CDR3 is TGTGCCAGCTCACCGACAGGGGCCAACGTCCTGACTTTC. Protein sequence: CASSPTGANVLTF.

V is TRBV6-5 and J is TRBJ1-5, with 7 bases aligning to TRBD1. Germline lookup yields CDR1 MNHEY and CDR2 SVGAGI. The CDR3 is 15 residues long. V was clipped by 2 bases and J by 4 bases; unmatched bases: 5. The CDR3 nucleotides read TGTGCCAGCAGTTACGGGAGGGGGCTAAATCAGCCCCAGCATTTT. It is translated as CASSYGRGLNQPQHF.

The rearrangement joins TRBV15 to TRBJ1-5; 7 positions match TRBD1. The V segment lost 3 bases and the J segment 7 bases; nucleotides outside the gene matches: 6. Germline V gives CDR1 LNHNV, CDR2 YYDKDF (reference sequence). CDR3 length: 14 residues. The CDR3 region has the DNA TGTGCCACCAGCAGGGGAGACAGGGACCAGCCCCAGCATTTT. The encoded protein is CATSRGDRDQPQHF.

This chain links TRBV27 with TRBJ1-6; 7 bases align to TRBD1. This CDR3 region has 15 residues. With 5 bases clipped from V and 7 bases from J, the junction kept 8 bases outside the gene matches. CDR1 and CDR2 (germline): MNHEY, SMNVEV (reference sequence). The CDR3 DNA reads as TGTGCCAGCAGTCCTCGACAGGGTTGGAATTCACCCCTCCACTTT. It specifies CASSPRQGWNSPLHF.

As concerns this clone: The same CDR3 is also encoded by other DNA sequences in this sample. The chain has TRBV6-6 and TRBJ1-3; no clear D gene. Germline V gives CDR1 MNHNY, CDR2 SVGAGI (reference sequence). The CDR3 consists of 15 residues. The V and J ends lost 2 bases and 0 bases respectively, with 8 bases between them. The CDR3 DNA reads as TGTGCCAGCAGTTACAGCGGGAGCTCTGGAAACACCATATATTTT. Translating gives CASSYSGSSGNTIYF.

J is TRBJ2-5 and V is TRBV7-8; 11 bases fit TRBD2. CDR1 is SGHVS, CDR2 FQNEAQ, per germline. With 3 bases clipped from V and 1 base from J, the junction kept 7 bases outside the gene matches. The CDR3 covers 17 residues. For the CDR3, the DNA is TGTGCCAGCAGCTTGCGGGTTGGGACTAGCGGCCAAGAGACCCAGTACTTC. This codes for CASSLRVGTSGQETQYF.

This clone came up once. The CDR3 protein is CASSPAPVNSPLHF. CDR3 in DNA: TGCGCCAGCAGCCCGGCCCCTGTCAATTCACCCCTCCACTTT. This sequence joins TRBV5-1 and TRBJ1-6; D gene ambiguous. Germline V gene sequence: CDR1 SGHRS, CDR2 YFSETQ. V dropped 4 bases and J dropped 7 bases, with 12 bases sitting between them. The CDR3 is 14 residues long. The variable domain in full, with the rest retrieved from reference TRBV5-1 and TRBJ1-6, is KAGVTQTPRYLIKTRGQQVTLSCSPISGHRSVSWYQQTPGQGLQFLFEYFSETQRNKGNFPGRFSGRQFSNSRSEMNVSTLELGDSALYLCASSPAPVNSPLHFGNGTRLTVT.

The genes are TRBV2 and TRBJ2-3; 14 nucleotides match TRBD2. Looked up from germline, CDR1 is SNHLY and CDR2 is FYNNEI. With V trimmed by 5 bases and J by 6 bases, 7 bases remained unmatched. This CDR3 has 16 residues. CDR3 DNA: TGTGCCAGCAGTTCCAGACTAGCGGGGGGGATGGATACGCAGTATTTT. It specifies CASSSRLAGGMDTQYF.

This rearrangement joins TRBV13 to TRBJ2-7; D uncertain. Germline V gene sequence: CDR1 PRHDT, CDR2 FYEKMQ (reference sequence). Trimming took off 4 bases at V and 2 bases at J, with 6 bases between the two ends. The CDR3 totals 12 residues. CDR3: CASSSGAYEQYF. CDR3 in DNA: TGTGCCAGCAGCTCCGGAGCCTACGAGCAGTACTTC.

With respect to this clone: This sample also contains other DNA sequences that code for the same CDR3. The CDR3, as DNA: TGTGCCAGCAGCTTAGGTCTGAACACTGAAGCTTTCTTT. It yields the protein CASSLGLNTEAFF. The rearrangement links TRBV11-2 to TRBJ1-1; D uncertain. Trimming pared 1 base from V and 0 bases from J, leaving 3 bases between. The CDR3 runs 13 residues. The germline V gene has CDR1 SGHAT and CDR2 FQNNGV.

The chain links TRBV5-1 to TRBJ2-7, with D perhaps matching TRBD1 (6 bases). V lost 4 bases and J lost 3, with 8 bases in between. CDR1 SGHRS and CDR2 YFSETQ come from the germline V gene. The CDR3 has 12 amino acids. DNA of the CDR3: TGCGCCAGCAGCCGGGACATCTACGAGCAGTACTTC. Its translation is CASSRDIYEQYF.

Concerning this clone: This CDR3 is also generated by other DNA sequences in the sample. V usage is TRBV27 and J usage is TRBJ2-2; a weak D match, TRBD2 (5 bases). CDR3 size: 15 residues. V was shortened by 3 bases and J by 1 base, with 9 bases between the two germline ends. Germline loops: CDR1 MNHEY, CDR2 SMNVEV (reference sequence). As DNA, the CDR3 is TGTGCCAGCAGTTTGGAGGACCGGAACACCGGGGAGCTGTTTTTT. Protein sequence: CASSLEDRNTGELFF.

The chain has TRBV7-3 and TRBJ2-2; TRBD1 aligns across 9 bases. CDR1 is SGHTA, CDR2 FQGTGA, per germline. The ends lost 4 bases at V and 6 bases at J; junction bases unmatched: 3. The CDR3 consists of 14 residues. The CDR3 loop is CASSWGQGAGELFF. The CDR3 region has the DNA TGTGCCAGCAGCTGGGGACAGGGCGCCGGGGAGCTGTTTTTT.

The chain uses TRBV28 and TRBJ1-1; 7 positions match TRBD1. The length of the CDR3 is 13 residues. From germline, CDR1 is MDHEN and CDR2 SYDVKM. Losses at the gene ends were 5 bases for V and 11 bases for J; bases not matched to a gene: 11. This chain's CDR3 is CASSPPTGLGAFF. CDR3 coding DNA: TGTGCCAGCAGTCCCCCGACAGGGCTGGGCGCTTTCTTT.